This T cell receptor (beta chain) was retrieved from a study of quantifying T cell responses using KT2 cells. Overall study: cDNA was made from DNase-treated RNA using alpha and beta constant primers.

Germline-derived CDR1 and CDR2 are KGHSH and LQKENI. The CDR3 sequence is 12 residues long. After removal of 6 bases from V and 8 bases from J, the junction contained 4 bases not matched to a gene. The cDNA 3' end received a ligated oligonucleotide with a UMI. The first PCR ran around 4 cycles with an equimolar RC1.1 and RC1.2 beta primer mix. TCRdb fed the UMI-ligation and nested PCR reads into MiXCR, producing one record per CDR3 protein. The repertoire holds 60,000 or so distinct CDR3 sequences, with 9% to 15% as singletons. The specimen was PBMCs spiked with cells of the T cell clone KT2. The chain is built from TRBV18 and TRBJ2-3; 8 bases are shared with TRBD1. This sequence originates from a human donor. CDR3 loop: CASSGGQGTQYF. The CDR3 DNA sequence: TGTGCCAGCTCTGGAGGACAGGGTACGCAGTATTTT.